The following is a T cell receptor beta chain sequence with its context. This sample is drawn from a study of T-cell reconstitution after alpha-beta-depleted transplantation in children. This CDR3 is 19 amino acids long. V was clipped by 0 bases and J by 7 bases; unmatched bases: 15. Germline V CDR1 and CDR2: SGHRS, YFSETQ. It was with unique molecular identifiers that the TCRbeta library was prepared. TCRdb re-analysed the PCR reads in MiXCR, keeping a single row per CDR3 protein. The sample consists of some 500,000 distinct CDR3 sequences, 15% to 20% of them appearing once. This chain uses TRBV5-1 with TRBJ2-2; 10 bases agree with TRBD2. The sample here was PBMCs from the stem cell graft donor, taken from the stem cell graft. The TCR was taken from a human donor who donated a stem cell graft to a child with acute lymphoblastic leukemia. The CDR3 DNA follows: TGCGCCAGCAGCTTGGTTCGGCGCCTAGCGGGAGTTTTCGGCGGGGAGCTGTTTTTT. Its translation is CASSLVRRLAGVFGGELFF.